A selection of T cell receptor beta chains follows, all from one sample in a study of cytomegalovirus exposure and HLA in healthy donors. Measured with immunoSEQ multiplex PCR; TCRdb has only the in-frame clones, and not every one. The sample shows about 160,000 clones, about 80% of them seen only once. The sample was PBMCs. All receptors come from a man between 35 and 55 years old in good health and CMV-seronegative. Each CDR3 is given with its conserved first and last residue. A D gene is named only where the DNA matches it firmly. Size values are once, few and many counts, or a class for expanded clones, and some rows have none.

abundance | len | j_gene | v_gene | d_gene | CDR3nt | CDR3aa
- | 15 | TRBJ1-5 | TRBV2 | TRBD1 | TGTGCCAGCTCTTGGGACAGGGGTGGTAATCAGCCCCAGCATTTT | CASSWDRGGNQPQHF
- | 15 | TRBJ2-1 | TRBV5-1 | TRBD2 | TGCGCCAGCGGACCTCTAGCGGGAGCGAACAATGAGCAGTTCTTC | CASGPLAGANNEQFF
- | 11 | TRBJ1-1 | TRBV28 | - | TGTGCCAGCAGCTGGGAGGGGGAAGCTTTCTTT | CASSWEGEAFF
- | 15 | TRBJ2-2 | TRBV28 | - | TGTGCCAGCAGCCACAACAGGGAGGGGACCGGGGAGCTGTTTTTT | CASSHNREGTGELFF
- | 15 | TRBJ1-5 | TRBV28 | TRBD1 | TGTGCCAGCAGTCCAAAGACAGGGTTCAATCAGCCCCAGCATTTT | CASSPKTGFNQPQHF
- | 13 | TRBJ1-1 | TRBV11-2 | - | TGTGCCAGCAGCTTAGGACAGTACACTGAAGCTTTCTTT | CASSLGQYTEAFF
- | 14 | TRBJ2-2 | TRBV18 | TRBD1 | TGTGCCAGTTGCCGACAGGGATACACCGGGGAGCTGTTTTTT | CASCRQGYTGELFF
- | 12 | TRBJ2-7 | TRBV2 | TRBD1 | TGTGCCAGCAGTAGGACAGGGGACGAGCAGTACTTC | CASSRTGDEQYF
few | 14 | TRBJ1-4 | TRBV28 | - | TGTGCCACCAACCTACAGGGAACTAATGAAAAACTGTTTTTT | CATNLQGTNEKLFF
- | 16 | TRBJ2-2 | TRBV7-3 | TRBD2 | TGTGCCAGCAGGGTTAGCGGGAGTTCGAACACCGGGGAGCTGTTTTTT | CASRVSGSSNTGELFF
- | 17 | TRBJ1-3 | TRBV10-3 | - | TGTGCCATCAGTGAGTCGATTCCGGGGGGAGCTGGAAACACCATATATTTT | CAISESIPGGAGNTIYF
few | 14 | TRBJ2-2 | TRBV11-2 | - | TGTGCCAGCAGCCAGAGGAGAGAAACCGGGGAGCTGTTTTTT | CASSQRRETGELFF
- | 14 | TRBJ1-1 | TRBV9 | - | TGTGCCAGCAGCCCCGCAGGAGGGCAGGATGAAGCTTTCTTT | CASSPAGGQDEAFF
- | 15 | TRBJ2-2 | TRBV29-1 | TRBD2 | TGCAGCGTTCGTGGTGTTAGCGGGAGGGTCGGGGAGCTGTTTTTT | CSVRGVSGRVGELFF
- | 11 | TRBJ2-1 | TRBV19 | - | TGTGCCAGTAGTAACTTAGCGGTACAGTTCTTC | CASSNLAVQFF
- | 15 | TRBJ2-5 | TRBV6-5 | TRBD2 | TGTGCCAGCAGTTTCGGACAGCGGGAGGTAGAGACCCAGTACTTC | CASSFGQREVETQYF
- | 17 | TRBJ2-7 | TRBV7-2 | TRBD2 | TGTGCCAGCAGCCTCGAACTAGGACTAGCGGGGGACTACGAGCAGTACTTC | CASSLELGLAGDYEQYF
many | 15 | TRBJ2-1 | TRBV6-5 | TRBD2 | TGTGCCAGCACTCTGACTAGCGGGAGTAGTAATGAGCAGTTCTTC | CASTLTSGSSNEQFF
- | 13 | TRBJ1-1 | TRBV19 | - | TGTGCCAGTAGCCAACAGAAGAACACTGAAGCTTTCTTT | CASSQQKNTEAFF
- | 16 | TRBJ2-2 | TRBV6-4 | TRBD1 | TGTGCCAGCAGTCCCGGGGGACAGGGGAACACCGGGGAGCTGTTTTTT | CASSPGGQGNTGELFF
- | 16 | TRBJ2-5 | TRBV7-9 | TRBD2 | TGTGCCAGCAGCCTAGGGACTAGCGGGGTGCGAGAGACCCAGTACTTC | CASSLGTSGVRETQYF
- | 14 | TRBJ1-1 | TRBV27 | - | TGTGCCAGCAGTTTAATGGGGGGGAACACTGAAGCTTTCTTT | CASSLMGGNTEAFF
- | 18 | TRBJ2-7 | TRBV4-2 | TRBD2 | TGTGCCAGCAGCCGCCGCAATCTAGAGACTAGCGCCACCTACGAGCAGTACTTC | CASSRRNLETSATYEQYF
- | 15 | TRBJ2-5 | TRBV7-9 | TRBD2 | TGTGCCAGCAGCCCTCCCGGGGCGGGAGCGAGGGAGCAGTACTTC | CASSPPGAGAREQYF
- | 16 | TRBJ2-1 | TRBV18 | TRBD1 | TGTGCCAGCTCAGGGGACAGCCCGAGCTCCTACAATGAGCAGTTCTTC | CASSGDSPSSYNEQFF
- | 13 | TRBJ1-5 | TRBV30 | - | TGTGCCTCTGGGGAGGGGCCTAATCAGCCCCAGCATTTT | CASGEGPNQPQHF
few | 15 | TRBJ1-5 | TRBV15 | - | TGTGCCACCAGCAGAGAAGTCGGTAGCAATCAGCCCCAGCATTTT | CATSREVGSNQPQHF
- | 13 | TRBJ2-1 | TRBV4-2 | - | TGTGCCAGCAGCCAAGAACTCTACAATGAGCAGTTCTTC | CASSQELYNEQFF
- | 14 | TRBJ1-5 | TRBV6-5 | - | TGTGCCAGCAGGGACAACTCCCAAGTCGGGCCCCAGCATTTT | CASRDNSQVGPQHF
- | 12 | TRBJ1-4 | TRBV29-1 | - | TGCAGCGTTTGGCATATTAATGAAAAACTGTTTTTT | CSVWHINEKLFF
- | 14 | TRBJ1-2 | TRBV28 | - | TGTGCTTTGGGGCAGCCGTTTACTAACTATGGCTACACCTTC | CALGQPFTNYGYTF